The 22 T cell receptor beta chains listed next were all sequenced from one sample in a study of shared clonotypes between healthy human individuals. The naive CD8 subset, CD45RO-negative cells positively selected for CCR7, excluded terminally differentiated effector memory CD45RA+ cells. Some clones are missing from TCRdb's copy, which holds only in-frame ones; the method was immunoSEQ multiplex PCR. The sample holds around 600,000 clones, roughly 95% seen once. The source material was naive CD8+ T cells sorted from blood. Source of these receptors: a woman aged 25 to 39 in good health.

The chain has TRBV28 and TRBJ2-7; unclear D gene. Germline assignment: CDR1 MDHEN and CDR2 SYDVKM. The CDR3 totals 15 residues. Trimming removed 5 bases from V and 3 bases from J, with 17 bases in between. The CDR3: CASSPRPGWGYEQYF. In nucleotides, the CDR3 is TGTGCCAGCAGTCCAAGGCCGGGCTGGGGCTACGAGCAGTACTTC. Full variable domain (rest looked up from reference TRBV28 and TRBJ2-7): DVKVTQSSRYLVKRTGEKVFLECVQDMDHENMFWYRQDPGLGLRLIYFSYDVKMKEKGDIPEGYSVSREKKERFSLILESASTNQTSMYLCASSPRPGWGYEQYFGPGTRLTVT.

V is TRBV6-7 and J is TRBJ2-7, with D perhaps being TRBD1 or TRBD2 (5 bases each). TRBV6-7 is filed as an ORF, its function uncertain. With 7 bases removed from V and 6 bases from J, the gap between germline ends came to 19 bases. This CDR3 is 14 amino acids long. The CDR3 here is CASTTGTKRAEQYF. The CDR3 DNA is TGTGCCAGCACTACCGGGACCAAAAGGGCCGAGCAGTACTTC.

The DNA of the CDR3 is TGTGCCAGCAGTTACGATGTCCGGGTTAGAGATACGCAGTATTTT. Translated, it gives CASSYDVRVRDTQYF. The chain is built from TRBV6-5 and TRBJ2-3; D gene ambiguous. The V gene's germline CDR1 is MNHEY and CDR2 SVGAGI. Trimming left V 2 bases short and J 5 bases short, with 14 bases between. This CDR3 region has 15 residues.

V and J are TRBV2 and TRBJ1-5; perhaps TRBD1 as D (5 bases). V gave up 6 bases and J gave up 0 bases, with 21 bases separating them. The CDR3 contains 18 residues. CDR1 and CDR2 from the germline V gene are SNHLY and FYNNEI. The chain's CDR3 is CASSRGTVPPFSNQPQHF. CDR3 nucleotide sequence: TGTGCCAGCAGCCGAGGGACTGTCCCTCCGTTTAGCAATCAGCCCCAGCATTTT.

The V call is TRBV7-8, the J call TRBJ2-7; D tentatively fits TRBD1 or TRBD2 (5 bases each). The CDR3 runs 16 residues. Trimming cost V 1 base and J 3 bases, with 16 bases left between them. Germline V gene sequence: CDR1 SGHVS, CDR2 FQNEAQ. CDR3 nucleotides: TGTGCCAGCAGCTTAGGCCCCGGGACGGTCATCTACGAGCAGTACTTC. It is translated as CASSLGPGTVIYEQYF.

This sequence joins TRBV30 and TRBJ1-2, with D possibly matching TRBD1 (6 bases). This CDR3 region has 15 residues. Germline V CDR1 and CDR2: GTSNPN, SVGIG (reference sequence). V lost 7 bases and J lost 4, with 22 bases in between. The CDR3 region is CAFYIIGGQSYGYTF. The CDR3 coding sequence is TGTGCCTTCTATATAATTGGGGGCCAGAGCTATGGCTACACCTTC.

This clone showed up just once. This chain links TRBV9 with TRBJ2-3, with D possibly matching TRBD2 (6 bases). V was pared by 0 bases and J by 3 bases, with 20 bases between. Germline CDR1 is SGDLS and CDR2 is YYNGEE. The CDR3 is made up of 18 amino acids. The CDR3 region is CASSVGWSRGSSTDTQYF. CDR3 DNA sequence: TGTGCCAGCAGCGTAGGCTGGTCTCGGGGGAGTTCGACAGATACGCAGTATTTT.

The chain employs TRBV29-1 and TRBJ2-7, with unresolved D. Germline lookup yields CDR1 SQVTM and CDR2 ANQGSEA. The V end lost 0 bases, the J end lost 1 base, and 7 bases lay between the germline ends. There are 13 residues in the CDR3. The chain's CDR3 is CSVEDPHSYEQYF. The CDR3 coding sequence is TGCAGCGTTGAAGATCCACATTCCTACGAGCAGTACTTC.

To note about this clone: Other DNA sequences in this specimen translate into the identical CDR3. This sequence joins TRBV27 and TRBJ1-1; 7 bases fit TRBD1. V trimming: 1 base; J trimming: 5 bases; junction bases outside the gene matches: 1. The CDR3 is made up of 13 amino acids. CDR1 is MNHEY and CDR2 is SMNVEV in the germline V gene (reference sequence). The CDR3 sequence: CASSLYRGTEAFF. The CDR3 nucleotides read TGTGCCAGCAGTTTATACAGGGGTACTGAAGCTTTCTTT.

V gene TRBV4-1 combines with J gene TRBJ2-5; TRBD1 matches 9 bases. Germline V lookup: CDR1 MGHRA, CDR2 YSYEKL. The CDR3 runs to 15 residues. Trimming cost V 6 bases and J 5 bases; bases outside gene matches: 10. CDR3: CASRPGQGLIETQYF. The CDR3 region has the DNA TGCGCCAGCAGGCCGGGACAGGGTTTAATCGAGACCCAGTACTTC.

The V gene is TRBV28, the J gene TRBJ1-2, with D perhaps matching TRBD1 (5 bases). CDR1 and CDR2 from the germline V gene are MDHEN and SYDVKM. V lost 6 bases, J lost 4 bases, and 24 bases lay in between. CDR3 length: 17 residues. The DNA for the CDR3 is TGTGCCAGCAGCTACGAAGGGTCCGGAGGGGCGATCTATGGCTACACCTTC. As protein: CASSYEGSGGAIYGYTF.

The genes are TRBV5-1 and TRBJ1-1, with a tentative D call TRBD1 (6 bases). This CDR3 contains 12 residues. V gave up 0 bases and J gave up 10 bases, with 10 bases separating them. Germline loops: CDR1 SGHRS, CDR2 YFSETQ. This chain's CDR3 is CASSLDRVSAFF. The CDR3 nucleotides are TGCGCCAGCAGCTTGGACAGGGTTTCAGCTTTCTTT.

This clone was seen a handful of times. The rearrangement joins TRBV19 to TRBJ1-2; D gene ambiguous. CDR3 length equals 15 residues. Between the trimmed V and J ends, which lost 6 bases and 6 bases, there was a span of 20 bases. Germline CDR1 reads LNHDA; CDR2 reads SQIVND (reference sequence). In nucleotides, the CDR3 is TGTGCCAGTAGATCACCAACGACGCGGCCTGATGGCTACACCTTC. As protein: CASRSPTTRPDGYTF.

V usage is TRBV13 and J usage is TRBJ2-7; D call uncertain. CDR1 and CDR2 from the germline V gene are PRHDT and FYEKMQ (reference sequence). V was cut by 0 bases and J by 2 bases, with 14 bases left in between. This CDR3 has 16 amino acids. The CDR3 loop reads CASSLGGRAETYEQYF. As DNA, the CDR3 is TGTGCCAGCAGCTTAGGAGGAAGGGCGGAAACCTACGAGCAGTACTTC.

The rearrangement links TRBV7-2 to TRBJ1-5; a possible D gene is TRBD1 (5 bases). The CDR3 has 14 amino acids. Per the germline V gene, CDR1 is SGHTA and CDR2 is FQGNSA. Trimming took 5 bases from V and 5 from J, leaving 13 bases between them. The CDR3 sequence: CASSPWDVHQPQHF. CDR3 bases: TGTGCCAGCAGCCCGTGGGACGTGCATCAGCCCCAGCATTTT.

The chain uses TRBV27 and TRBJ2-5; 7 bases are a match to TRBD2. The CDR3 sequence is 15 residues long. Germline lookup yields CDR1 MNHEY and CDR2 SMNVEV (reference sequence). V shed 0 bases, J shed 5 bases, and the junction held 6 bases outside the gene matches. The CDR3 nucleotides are TGTGCCAGCAGTTTATCAGGGATGGGAGGGGAGACCCAGTACTTC. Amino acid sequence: CASSLSGMGGETQYF.

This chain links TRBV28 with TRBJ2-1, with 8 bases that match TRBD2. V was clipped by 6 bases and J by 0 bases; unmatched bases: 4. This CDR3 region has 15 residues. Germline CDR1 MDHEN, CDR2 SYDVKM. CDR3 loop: CASSTSGSSYNEQFF. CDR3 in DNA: TGTGCCAGCAGCACCAGCGGGAGCTCCTACAATGAGCAGTTCTTC.

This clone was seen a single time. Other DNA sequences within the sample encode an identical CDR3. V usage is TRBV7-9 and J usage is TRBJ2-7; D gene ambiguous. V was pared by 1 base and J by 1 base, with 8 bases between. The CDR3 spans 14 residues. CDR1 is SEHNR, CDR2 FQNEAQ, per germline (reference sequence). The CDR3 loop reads CASSLVGSSYEQYF. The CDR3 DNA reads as TGTGCCAGCAGCTTAGTGGGGTCGTCCTACGAGCAGTACTTC.

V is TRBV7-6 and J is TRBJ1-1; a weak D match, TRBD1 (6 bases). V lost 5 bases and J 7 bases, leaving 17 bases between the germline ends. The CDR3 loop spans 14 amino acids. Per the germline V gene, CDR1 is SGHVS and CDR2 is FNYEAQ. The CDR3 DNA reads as TGTGCCAGCAGCCTGGGTCGGGGGCGCGATGAAGCTTTCTTT. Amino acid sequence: CASSLGRGRDEAFF.

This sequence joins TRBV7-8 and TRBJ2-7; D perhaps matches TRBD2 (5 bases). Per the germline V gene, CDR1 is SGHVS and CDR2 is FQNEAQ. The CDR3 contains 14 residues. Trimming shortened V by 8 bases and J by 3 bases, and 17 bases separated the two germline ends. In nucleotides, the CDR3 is TGTGCCAGCCGGGAACCTGGGCTAAACTACGAGCAGTACTTC. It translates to CASREPGLNYEQYF.

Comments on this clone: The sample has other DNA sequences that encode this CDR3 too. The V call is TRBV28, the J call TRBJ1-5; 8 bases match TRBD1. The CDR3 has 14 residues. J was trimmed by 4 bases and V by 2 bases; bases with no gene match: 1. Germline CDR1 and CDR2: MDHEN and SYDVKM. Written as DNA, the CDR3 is TGTGCCAGCAGTTTAAACAGGGGGAATCAGCCCCAGCATTTT. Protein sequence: CASSLNRGNQPQHF. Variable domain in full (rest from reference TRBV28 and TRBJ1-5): DVKVTQSSRYLVKRTGEKVFLECVQDMDHENMFWYRQDPGLGLRLIYFSYDVKMKEKGDIPEGYSVSREKKERFSLILESASTNQTSMYLCASSLNRGNQPQHFGDGTRLSIL.

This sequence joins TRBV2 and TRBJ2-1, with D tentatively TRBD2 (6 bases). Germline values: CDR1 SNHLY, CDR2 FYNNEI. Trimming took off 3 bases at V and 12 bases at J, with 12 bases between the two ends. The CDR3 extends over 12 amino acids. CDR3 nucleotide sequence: TGTGCCAGCAGTGAGACTAGTGAATTGCAGTTCTTC. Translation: CASSETSELQFF. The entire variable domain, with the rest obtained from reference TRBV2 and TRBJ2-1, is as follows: EPEVTQTPSHQVTQMGQEVILRCVPISNHLYFYWYRQILGQKVEFLVSFYNNEISEKSEIFDDQFSVERPDGSNFTLKIRSTKLEDSAMYFCASSETSELQFFGPGTRLTVL.